This T cell receptor (beta chain) stems from a study of cytomegalovirus exposure and HLA in healthy donors. Findings and limits, study-wide: Rare TCR sequences dominated, though some public TCRs recurred in many donors. Listed as cytomegalovirus-associated were 150 to 200 TCR beta chains. Both high specificity and high sensitivity reportedly marked the classifier's diagnosis of cytomegalovirus status. There were a few CMV-associated chains whose specificity for CMV antigens was confirmed in vitro.

Data came from immunoSEQ multiplex PCR; TCRdb stores just in-frame clones and leaves some out. The data show hundreds of thousands of clones, 80% to 90% seen once. In regard to this clone: Its antigen is not known.

Between the trimmed V and J ends, which lost 1 base and 8 bases, there was a span of 11 bases. Germline-derived CDR1 and CDR2 are KGHSH and LQKENI. The CDR3 has 13 residues. The genes are TRBV18 and TRBJ1-2; D unclear. Sequenced sample: PBMCs. The receptor's source is a woman aged 18-29 years in good health and CMV-seronegative. This CDR3 is CASSPRGAEGYTF. The CDR3 DNA reads as TGTGCCAGCTCACCACGCGGCGCGGAAGGCTACACCTTC.